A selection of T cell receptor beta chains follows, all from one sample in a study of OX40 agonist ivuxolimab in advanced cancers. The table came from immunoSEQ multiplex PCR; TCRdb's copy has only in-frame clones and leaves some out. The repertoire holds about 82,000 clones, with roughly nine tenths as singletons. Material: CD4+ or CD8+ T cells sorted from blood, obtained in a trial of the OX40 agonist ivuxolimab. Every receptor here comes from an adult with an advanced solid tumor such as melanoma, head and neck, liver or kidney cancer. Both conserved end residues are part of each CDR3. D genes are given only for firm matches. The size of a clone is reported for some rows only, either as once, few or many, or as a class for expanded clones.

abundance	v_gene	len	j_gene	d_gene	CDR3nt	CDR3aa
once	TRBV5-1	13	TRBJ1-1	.	TGCGCCAGCAGGACGGACGGGGACACTGAAGCTTTCTTT	CASRTDGDTEAFF
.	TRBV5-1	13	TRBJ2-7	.	TGCGCCAGCAGCTTACAAGGGTCGGGCGAGCAGTACTTC	CASSLQGSGEQYF
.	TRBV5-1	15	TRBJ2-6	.	TGCGCCAGCAGCTGGGCCCCAGGCGGGGCCAACGTCCTGACTTTC	CASSWAPGGANVLTF
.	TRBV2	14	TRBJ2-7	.	TGTGCCAGCAGTGAACAGGGTGTCTCCTACGAGCAGTACTTC	CASSEQGVSYEQYF
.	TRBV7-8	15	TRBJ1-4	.	TGTGCCAGCAGCTCAAGGGGGGGGACTAATGAAAAACTGTTTTTT	CASSSRGGTNEKLFF
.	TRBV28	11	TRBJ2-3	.	TGTGCCAGCAGCCCTGCGGATACGCAGTATTTT	CASSPADTQYF
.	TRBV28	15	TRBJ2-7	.	TGTGCCAGCAGTTTATTCGGGACGGGGACCTACGAGCAGTACTTC	CASSLFGTGTYEQYF
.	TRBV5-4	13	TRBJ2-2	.	TGTGCCAGCAGATTGGGTTCGGGCGAGGAGCTGTTTTTT	CASRLGSGEELFF
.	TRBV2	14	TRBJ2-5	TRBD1	TGTGCCAGCAGTCCCGGACAGGGTGGAGAGACCCAGTACTTC	CASSPGQGGETQYF
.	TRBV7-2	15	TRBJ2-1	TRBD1	TGTGCCAGCAGCTGGGACAGGGGTGGCCACAATGAGCAGTTCTTC	CASSWDRGGHNEQFF
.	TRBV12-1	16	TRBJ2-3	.	TGTGCCAGCAGCTCCCCGGGACACACTAGCACAGATACGCAGTATTTT	CASSSPGHTSTDTQYF
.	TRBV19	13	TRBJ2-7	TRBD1	TGTGCCAGTAAGGGGGCCAACTCCTACGAGCAGTACTTC	CASKGANSYEQYF
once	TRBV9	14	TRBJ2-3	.	TGTGCCAGCAGCGTAAGAGGGATGGGAGATACGCAGTATTTT	CASSVRGMGDTQYF
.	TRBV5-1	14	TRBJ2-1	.	TGCGCCAGCAGCCAGGGACTGGGTAGGGATGAGCAGTTCTTC	CASSQGLGRDEQFF
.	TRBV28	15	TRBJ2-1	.	TGTGCCAGCAGCGGTTCGCAGCGGTCTTACAATGAGCAGTTCTTC	CASSGSQRSYNEQFF